This T cell receptor (beta chain) is from a study of CD8+ T cells in alopecia areata. As for the study in general: Treated patients took oral tofacitinib at 5 to 10 mg twice daily.

Treatment denoted: oral pan-JAK inhibitor, 5-10 mg twice daily. T lymphocytes (CD4+ and CD8+) were sorted from PBMCs. RNA, once extracted, was reverse transcribed into cDNA for use as the sequencing template. The data were produced by immunoSEQ multiplex PCR, yet TCRdb's version contains in-frame clones alone and is incomplete. The table has roughly 150,000 clones, about 51% seen once. A few counts support this clone. The sequence derives from a human donor with alopecia areata. The specimen was CD8+ T cells sorted from blood, collected at week 4, from a patient treated with tofacitinib.

The CDR3 reads CASSPLTGPLDLNTEAFF. CDR3 DNA sequence: TGTGCCAGCAGCCCCTTGACAGGCCCCTTAGATCTGAACACTGAAGCTTTCTTT. The rearrangement links TRBV5-4 to TRBJ1-1; a weak D match, TRBD1 (6 bases). The V and J ends lost 4 bases and 0 bases respectively, with 22 bases between them. The V gene's germline CDR1 is SGHNT and CDR2 YYREEE (reference sequence). The CDR3 is made up of 18 amino acids.